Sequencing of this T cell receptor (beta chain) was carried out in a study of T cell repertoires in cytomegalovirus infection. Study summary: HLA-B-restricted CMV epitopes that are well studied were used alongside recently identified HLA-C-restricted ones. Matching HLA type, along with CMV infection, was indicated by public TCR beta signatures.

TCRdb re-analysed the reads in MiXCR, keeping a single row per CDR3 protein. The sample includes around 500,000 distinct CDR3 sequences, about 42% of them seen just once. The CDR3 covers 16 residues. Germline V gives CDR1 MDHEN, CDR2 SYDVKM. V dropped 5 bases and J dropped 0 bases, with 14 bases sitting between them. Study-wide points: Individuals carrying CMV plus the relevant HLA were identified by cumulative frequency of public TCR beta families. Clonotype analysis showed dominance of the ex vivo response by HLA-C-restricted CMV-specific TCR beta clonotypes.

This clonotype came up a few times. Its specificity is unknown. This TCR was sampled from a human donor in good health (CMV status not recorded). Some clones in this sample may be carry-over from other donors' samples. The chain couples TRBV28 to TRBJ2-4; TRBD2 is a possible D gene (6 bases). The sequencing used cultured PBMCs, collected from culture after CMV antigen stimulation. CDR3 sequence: CASSTLADLAKNIQYF. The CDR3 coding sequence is TGTGCCAGCAGTACATTAGCGGATTTAGCCAAAAACATTCAGTACTTC.